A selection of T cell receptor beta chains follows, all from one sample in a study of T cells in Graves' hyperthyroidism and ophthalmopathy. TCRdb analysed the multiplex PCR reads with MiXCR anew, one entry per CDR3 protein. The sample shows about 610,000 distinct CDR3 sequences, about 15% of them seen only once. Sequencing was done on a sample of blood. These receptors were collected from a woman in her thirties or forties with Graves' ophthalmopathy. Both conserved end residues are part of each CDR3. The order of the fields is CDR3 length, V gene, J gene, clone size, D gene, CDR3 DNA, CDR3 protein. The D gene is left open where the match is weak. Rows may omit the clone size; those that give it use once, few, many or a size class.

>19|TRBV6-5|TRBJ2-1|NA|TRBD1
TGTGCCAGCAGTTCTTTGCCAGGCAGGGGGTTGTCTTACTACAATGAGCAGTTCTTC
CASSSLPGRGLSYYNEQFF
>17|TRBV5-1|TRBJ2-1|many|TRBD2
TGCGCCAGCAGCTTACTTGGACCGGCGGGAGAATACAATGAGCAGTTCTTC
CASSLLGPAGEYNEQFF
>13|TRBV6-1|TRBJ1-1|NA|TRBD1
TGTGCCAGCCCTCTGACAGGGGCGGGAAAAGCTTTCTTT
CASPLTGAGKAFF
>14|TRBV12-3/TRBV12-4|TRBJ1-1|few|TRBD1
TGTGCCAGCGGGGTCGGACAGGGAACGTCTGAAGCTTTCTTT
CASGVGQGTSEAFF
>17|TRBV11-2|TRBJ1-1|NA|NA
TGTGCCAGCAGCTTAATTTTCCGAGACGGCATGAACACTGAAGCTTTCTTT
CASSLIFRDGMNTEAFF
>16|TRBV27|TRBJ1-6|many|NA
TGTGCCAGCAGTCGGGGGTTCAGCTCCTATAATTCACCCCTCCACTTT
CASSRGFSSYNSPLHF
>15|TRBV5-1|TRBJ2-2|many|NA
TGCGCCAGCAGCTTGGTGACGGTGAACACCGGGGAGCTGTTTTTT
CASSLVTVNTGELFF
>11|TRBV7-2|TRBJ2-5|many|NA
TGTGCCAGCAGCTGGAGAGAGACCCAGTACTTC
CASSWRETQYF
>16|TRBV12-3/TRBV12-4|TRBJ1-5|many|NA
TGTGCCAGCAGTTTCGAGGGAGCAGGGTTCGATCAGCCCCAGCATTTT
CASSFEGAGFDQPQHF
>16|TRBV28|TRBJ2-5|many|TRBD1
TGTGCCAGCAGTTTAATCGGGACAGGGAGGGAAGAGACCCAGTACTTC
CASSLIGTGREETQYF
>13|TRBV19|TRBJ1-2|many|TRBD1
TGTGCCAGTAGTATCATCCCAGGGGGGGGCTACACCTTC
CASSIIPGGGYTF
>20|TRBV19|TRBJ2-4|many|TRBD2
TGTGCCAGTAGCACTTTCCCCTGGGTAGCGGGAGATGTGGCCAAAAACATTCAGTACTTC
CASSTFPWVAGDVAKNIQYF
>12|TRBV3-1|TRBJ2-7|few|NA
TGTGCCAGCAGCTACAGGGTCAACGAGCAGTACTTC
CASSYRVNEQYF
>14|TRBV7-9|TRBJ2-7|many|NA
TGTGCCAGCACCCCAAGTACCTCCGCCTACGAGCAGTACTTC
CASTPSTSAYEQYF
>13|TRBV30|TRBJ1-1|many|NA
TGTGCCTGGACGGGAGCGGGCGGCACTGAAGCTTTCTTT
CAWTGAGGTEAFF
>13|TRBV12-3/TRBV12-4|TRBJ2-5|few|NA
TGTGCCAGCAGCCTTCCGCTTCTCGAGACCCAGTACTTC
CASSLPLLETQYF
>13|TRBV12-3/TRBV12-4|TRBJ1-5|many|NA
TGTGCCAGCAGCCAGGGAGGAAATCAGCCCCAGCATTTT
CASSQGGNQPQHF
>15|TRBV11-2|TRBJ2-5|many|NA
TGTGCCAGCAGCTTAGGGCAGCCGTACCAAGAGACCCAGTACTTC
CASSLGQPYQETQYF
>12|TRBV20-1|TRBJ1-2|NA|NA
TGCAGTGCTAGAGATTACGGAAGGAGCTACACCTTC
CSARDYGRSYTF
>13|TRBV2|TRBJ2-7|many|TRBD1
TGTGCCAGCAGGGACAGGTCTTTATACGAGCAGTACTTC
CASRDRSLYEQYF
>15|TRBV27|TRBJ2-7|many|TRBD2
TGTGCCAGCAGTGTTCTAGCGGGAGGGCCCCACGAGCAGTACTTC
CASSVLAGGPHEQYF
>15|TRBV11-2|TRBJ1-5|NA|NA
TGTGCCAGCAGCTTAGAGGGCAGAACCAATCAGCCCCAGCATTTT
CASSLEGRTNQPQHF
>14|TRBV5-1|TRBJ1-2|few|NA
TGCGCCAGCAGCTTGGTACTGGGGAACTATGGCTACACCTTC
CASSLVLGNYGYTF
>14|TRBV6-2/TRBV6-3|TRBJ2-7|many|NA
TGTGCCAGCAGTTTTTCCGCGGCTGCCTACGAGCAGTACTTC
CASSFSAAAYEQYF
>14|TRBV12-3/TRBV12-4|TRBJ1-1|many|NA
TGTGCCAGCAGTTTGTCCGGACAGCGAACTGAAGCTTTCTTT
CASSLSGQRTEAFF
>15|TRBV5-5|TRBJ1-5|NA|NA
TGTGCCAGCAGCCCTAGGTATGATGGCAATCAGCCCCAGCATTTT
CASSPRYDGNQPQHF
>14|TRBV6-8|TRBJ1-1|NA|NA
TGTGCCAGCAGTTACGTTCCAGTAAGGACTGAAGCTTTCTTT
CASSYVPVRTEAFF
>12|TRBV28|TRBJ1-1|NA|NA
TGTGCCAGCTTTACAAGGAGCACTGAAGCTTTCTTT
CASFTRSTEAFF
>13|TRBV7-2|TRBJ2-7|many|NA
TGTGCCAGCAGCTACGTTACAGGGTACGAGCAGTACTTC
CASSYVTGYEQYF
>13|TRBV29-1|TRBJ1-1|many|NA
TGCAGCGTCGGGTCCCAGGTTAGAACTGAAGCTTTCTTT
CSVGSQVRTEAFF